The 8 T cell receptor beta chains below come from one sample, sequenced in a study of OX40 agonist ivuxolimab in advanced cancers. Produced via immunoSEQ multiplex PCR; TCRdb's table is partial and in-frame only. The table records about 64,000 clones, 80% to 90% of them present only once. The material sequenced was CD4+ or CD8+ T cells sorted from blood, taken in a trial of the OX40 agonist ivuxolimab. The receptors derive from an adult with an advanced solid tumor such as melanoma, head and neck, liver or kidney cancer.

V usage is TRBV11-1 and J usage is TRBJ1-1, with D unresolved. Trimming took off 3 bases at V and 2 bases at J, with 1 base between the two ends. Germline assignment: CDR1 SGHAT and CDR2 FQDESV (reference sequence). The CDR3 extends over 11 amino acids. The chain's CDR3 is CASSFNTEAFF. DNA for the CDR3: TGTGCCAGCAGCTTCAACACTGAAGCTTTCTTT.

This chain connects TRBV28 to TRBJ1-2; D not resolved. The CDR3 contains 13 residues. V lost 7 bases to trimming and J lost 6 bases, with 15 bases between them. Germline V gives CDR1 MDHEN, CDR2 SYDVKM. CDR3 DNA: TGTGCCAGCAATGGAGTGGGGTTCGATGGCTACACCTTC. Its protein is CASNGVGFDGYTF.

CDR3 bases: TGTGCCAGCAGAACGGCTAGCGGTAATGAGCAGTTCTTC. Its translation is CASRTASGNEQFF. The chain combines TRBV6-1 with TRBJ2-1; 7 bases are a match to TRBD2. CDR3 size: 13 residues. Germline lookup yields CDR1 MNHNS and CDR2 SASEGT. Germline trimming cut 6 bases from V and 7 bases from J; bases unmatched to any gene: 6.

Here the CDR3 reads CASSQSVQSYGYTF. The CDR3 bases are TGTGCCAGCAGCCAATCCGTACAGTCCTATGGCTACACCTTC. The chain recombines TRBV16 with TRBJ1-2; no clear D. Trimming shortened V by 0 bases and J by 4 bases, and 9 bases separated the two germline ends. Germline V gene lookup returns CDR1 KGHSY and CDR2 FQNENV. The CDR3 extends over 14 amino acids.

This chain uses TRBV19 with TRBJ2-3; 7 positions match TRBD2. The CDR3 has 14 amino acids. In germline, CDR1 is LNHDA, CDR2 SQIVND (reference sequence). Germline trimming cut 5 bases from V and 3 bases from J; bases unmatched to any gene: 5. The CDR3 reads CASSGGGFTDTQYF. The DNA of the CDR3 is TGTGCCAGTAGTGGGGGGGGATTTACAGATACGCAGTATTTT.

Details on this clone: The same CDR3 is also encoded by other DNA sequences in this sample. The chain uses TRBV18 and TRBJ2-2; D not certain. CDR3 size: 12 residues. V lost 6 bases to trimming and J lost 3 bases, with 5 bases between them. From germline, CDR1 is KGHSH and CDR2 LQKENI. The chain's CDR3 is CASSRDTGELFF. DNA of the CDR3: TGTGCCAGCTCCCGAGACACCGGGGAGCTGTTTTTT.

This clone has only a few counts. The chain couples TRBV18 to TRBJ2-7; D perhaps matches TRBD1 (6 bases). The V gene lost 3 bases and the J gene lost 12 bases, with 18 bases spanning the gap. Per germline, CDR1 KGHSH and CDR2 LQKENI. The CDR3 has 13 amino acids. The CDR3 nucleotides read TGTGCCAGCTCACCTGAGATAGAACAGGGCCTGTACTTC. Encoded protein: CASSPEIEQGLYF. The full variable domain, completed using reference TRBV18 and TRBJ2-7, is NAGVMQNPRHLVRRRGQEARLRCSPMKGHSHVYWYRQLPEEGLKFMVYLQKENIIDESGMPKERFSAEFPKEGPSILRIQQVVRGDSAAYFCASSPEIEQGLYFGPGTRLTVT.

The chain's CDR3 is CASYRGGYGYTF. The CDR3, as DNA: TGTGCCAGCTACAGGGGGGGATATGGCTACACCTTC. The rearrangement links TRBV27 to TRBJ1-2; the match to TRBD1 covers 8 bases. Trimming at V came to 8 bases and at J to 5 bases, leaving 4 bases not matched to a gene. Germline CDR1 and CDR2: MNHEY and SMNVEV (reference sequence). This CDR3 region has 12 residues.